Listed below are T cell receptor beta chains from one sample, sequenced in a study of identical twins. In TCRdb, the 5' RACE reads were re-called with MiXCR into one record per CDR3 protein. The sample consists of about 530,000 distinct CDR3 sequences, about 20% of them appearing once. These sequences were also reported in another study, on yellow fever vaccine responses in identical twins.

The source material was CD4+ T cells sorted from blood. All receptors derive from a woman aged 18 to 35 in good health. Each CDR3 is given with its conserved first and last residue. A D gene is named only where the DNA matches it firmly. Clone size is shown for a subset of rows, as once, few, many or a class of expanded clone.

TRBV28,TRBJ2-7,few,NA,TGTGCCAGCAGTCCCAGGGGGAGGGGAGCCCCTTACGAGCAGTACTTC,CASSPRGRGAPYEQYF
TRBV2,TRBJ2-5,few,NA,TGTGCCAGCAGGCCCAATGACTCCTCCGGAGAGACCCAGTACTTC,CASRPNDSSGETQYF
TRBV28,TRBJ1-1,NA,TRBD1,TGTGCCAGCAGTTTAACCCGGACAGGGAATAGGATGGGGAACACTGAAGCTTTCTTT,CASSLTRTGNRMGNTEAFF
TRBV4-2,TRBJ2-1,many,TRBD2,TGTGCCAGCAGCCAAGAACTAGCGGGGGGCCCAGAGCAGTTCTTC,CASSQELAGGPEQFF
TRBV6-1,TRBJ1-2,NA,NA,TGTGCCAGCAGGACGACAGAGAACTATGGCTACACCTTC,CASRTTENYGYTF
TRBV3-1,TRBJ2-2,NA,NA,TGTGCCAGCAGCCAAGAGGGGTTAGGCACCGGGGAGCTGTTTTTT,CASSQEGLGTGELFF
TRBV5-1,TRBJ2-2,few,TRBD2,TGCGCCAGCAGAATAACGGGAGGAGGCACCGGGGAGCTGTTTTTT,CASRITGGGTGELFF
TRBV6-6,TRBJ2-7,NA,NA,TGTGCCAGCGGGGTTGGTAAGGTGGAGCAGTACTTC,CASGVGKVEQYF
TRBV12-3/TRBV12-4,TRBJ1-5,NA,TRBD1,TGTGCCAGCAGTTTCCGACAGGGGTTGAGCAATCAGCCCCAGCATTTT,CASSFRQGLSNQPQHF
TRBV27,TRBJ2-5,NA,NA,TGTGCCAGCAGCCTCCGGGGGCCAGGACACCAAGAGACCCAGTACTTC,CASSLRGPGHQETQYF
TRBV6-1,TRBJ2-5,NA,NA,TGTGCCAGCATGCGGGAGACCCAGTACTTC,CASMRETQYF
TRBV10-3,TRBJ1-2,NA,TRBD1,TGTGCCATCATCAAGGGACAGGGGGATGGCTACACCTTC,CAIIKGQGDGYTF
TRBV5-1,TRBJ1-1,NA,NA,TGCGCCAGCAGCTTGGATCCAGGGACCACTGAAGCTTTCTTT,CASSLDPGTTEAFF
TRBV5-6,TRBJ2-5,few,NA,TGTGCCAGCAGCCCGAACCAGGGGACCCAGTACTTC,CASSPNQGTQYF
TRBV20-1,TRBJ2-2,NA,TRBD1,TGCTGTGCTAGAGCCAAAGGGGACAGTAGCACCGGGGAGCTGTTTTTT,CCARAKGDSSTGELFF
TRBV19,TRBJ2-2,NA,TRBD2,TGTGCCAGTAGGAATAGCGGGAGGGAGAACACCGGGGAGCTGTTTTTT,CASRNSGRENTGELFF
TRBV6-5,TRBJ1-1,NA,NA,TGTGCCAGCAGTTACGGGGAAAACACTGAAGCTTTCTTT,CASSYGENTEAFF
TRBV5-1,TRBJ2-3,few,TRBD2,TGCGCCAGCAGCTTGCTAGCGGAGCGCACAGATACGCAGTATTTT,CASSLLAERTDTQYF
TRBV7-9,TRBJ1-2,NA,NA,TGTGCCAGCAGCTTCACTGGGGGTGATAACTATGGCTACACCTTC,CASSFTGGDNYGYTF
TRBV20-1,TRBJ2-5,few,TRBD2,TGCAGTGCTTCTCCGACTAGCGGGGGTGAGACCCAGTACTTC,CSASPTSGGETQYF
TRBV10-3,TRBJ2-1,few,NA,TGTGCCATCAGTGACGGGACGTACAATGAGCAGTTCTTC,CAISDGTYNEQFF
TRBV7-6,TRBJ2-2,few,TRBD1,TGTGCCAGCAGCTTTGGGACAGCGAACACCGGGGAGCTGTTTTTT,CASSFGTANTGELFF
TRBV5-5,TRBJ2-3,NA,NA,TGTGCCAGCAGCTTGGAATTTAGCGTACGGGACACGCAGTATTTT,CASSLEFSVRDTQYF
TRBV20-1,TRBJ2-3,few,NA,TGCAGTGCCGGGGCCGCTAGCACAGATACGCAGTATTTT,CSAGAASTDTQYF
TRBV12-3/TRBV12-4,TRBJ2-5,NA,NA,TGTGCCAGCAGTACCGTGAAAGAAAAAGAGACCCAGTACTTC,CASSTVKEKETQYF
TRBV14,TRBJ2-2,NA,NA,TGTGCCAGCAGCCCTTTGGCTAGCGCCGGGGAGCTGTTTTTT,CASSPLASAGELFF
TRBV12-3/TRBV12-4,TRBJ2-1,few,TRBD2,TGTGCCAGCAGTTCCAGGACTAGCGGGGGGGCCAGTGAGCAGTTCTTC,CASSSRTSGGASEQFF
TRBV29-1,TRBJ1-1,few,NA,TGCAGCGTTCGGACTAACACTGAAGCTTTCTTT,CSVRTNTEAFF
TRBV7-9,TRBJ2-1,NA,NA,TGTGCCAGCAAACAACAGGACATAAGGTGGGATGAGCAGTTCTTC,CASKQQDIRWDEQFF
TRBV6-5,TRBJ2-5,NA,TRBD2,TGTGCCAGCAGTTACGGTCCCGGGGGGGAGACCCAGTACTTC,CASSYGPGGETQYF
TRBV15,TRBJ2-3,few,NA,TGTGCCACCAGCAGGAAAAAAACAGGGTTGGAAGTAGATACGCAGTATTTT,CATSRKKTGLEVDTQYF
TRBV5-5,TRBJ2-1,NA,NA,TGTGCCAGCAGCTTCTTTGAGGGGGGCCCCTCCTACAATGAGCAGTTCTTC,CASSFFEGGPSYNEQFF
TRBV15,TRBJ2-1,NA,NA,TGTGCCACCAGCAGAGATCTCGGGTACTATGAGCAGTTCTTC,CATSRDLGYYEQFF
TRBV6-1,TRBJ2-1,NA,TRBD2,TGTGCCAGCCGAAGAGCGGGGAGCTCCTACAATGAGCAGTTCTTC,CASRRAGSSYNEQFF
TRBV29-1,TRBJ1-1,NA,NA,TGCAGCGTTGAAGATTTACCTGAAGCTTTCTTT,CSVEDLPEAFF
TRBV7-9,TRBJ1-5,many,NA,TGTGCCAGCAGCTTATTAGGGAGCAATCAGCCCCAGCATTTT,CASSLLGSNQPQHF
TRBV7-9,TRBJ2-7,few,NA,TGTGCCAGCAGCTCCCACGGGACGTTGGCCTACGAGCAGTACTTC,CASSSHGTLAYEQYF
TRBV29-1,TRBJ1-6,few,NA,TGCAGCGTTGACCAGCCCTATAATTCACCCCTCCACTTT,CSVDQPYNSPLHF
TRBV9,TRBJ2-1,NA,NA,TGTGCCAGCAGCGTAGCCCCGTTCCATGCGGAGCAGTTCTTC,CASSVAPFHAEQFF
TRBV10-2,TRBJ2-3,NA,NA,TGCGCCAGCAGGGACCCAGATACGCAGTATTTT,CASRDPDTQYF
TRBV5-6,TRBJ2-2,few,NA,TGTGCCAGCAGCTTGGGTCACCCGAACACCGGGGAGCTGTTTTTT,CASSLGHPNTGELFF
TRBV9,TRBJ2-1,NA,NA,TGTGCCAGCAGCGTAGCTGAAGGGGGTGAGCAGTTCTTC,CASSVAEGGEQFF
TRBV11-3,TRBJ2-1,NA,TRBD2,TGTGCCAGCAGTCCCGGGACTAGCCCTCAGTCCTACAATGAGCAGTTCTTC,CASSPGTSPQSYNEQFF
TRBV20-1,TRBJ2-5,few,NA,TGCAGTGCTAGACTGGGCAGCCTTGGAGAGACCCAGTACTTC,CSARLGSLGETQYF
TRBV4-1,TRBJ2-3,NA,TRBD2,TGCGCCAGCAGCCGGGGGGGTAGCGGGGGCACAGATACGCAGTATTTT,CASSRGGSGGTDTQYF
TRBV7-6,TRBJ2-3,NA,NA,TGTGCCAGCAGCTTAACCGGGGCTAGCACAGATACGCAGTATTTT,CASSLTGASTDTQYF
TRBV12-3/TRBV12-4,TRBJ2-3,NA,NA,TGTGCCAGCAGCCCTTTTAATACGCAGTATTTT,CASSPFNTQYF
TRBV7-2,TRBJ2-3,NA,TRBD2,TGTGCCAGCAGCTTCGGGAGCGGGGGTACAGATACGCAGTATTTT,CASSFGSGGTDTQYF
TRBV14,TRBJ2-1,few,NA,TGTGCCAGCAGCCACCTCCCGAGTTCCACCTACAATGAGCAGTTCTTC,CASSHLPSSTYNEQFF
TRBV29-1,TRBJ2-1,NA,NA,TGCAGCGTGGGGAGATCTACGGGGGATGAGCAGTTCTTC,CSVGRSTGDEQFF
TRBV4-1,TRBJ2-1,NA,NA,TGCGCCAGCAGCCAGACCCTAGCGAAAAACTCCTACAATGAGCAGTTCTTC,CASSQTLAKNSYNEQFF
TRBV6-5,TRBJ1-2,few,NA,TGTGCCAGCAGTCACCGCCTGGGGAGTTCTAACTATGGCTACACCTTC,CASSHRLGSSNYGYTF